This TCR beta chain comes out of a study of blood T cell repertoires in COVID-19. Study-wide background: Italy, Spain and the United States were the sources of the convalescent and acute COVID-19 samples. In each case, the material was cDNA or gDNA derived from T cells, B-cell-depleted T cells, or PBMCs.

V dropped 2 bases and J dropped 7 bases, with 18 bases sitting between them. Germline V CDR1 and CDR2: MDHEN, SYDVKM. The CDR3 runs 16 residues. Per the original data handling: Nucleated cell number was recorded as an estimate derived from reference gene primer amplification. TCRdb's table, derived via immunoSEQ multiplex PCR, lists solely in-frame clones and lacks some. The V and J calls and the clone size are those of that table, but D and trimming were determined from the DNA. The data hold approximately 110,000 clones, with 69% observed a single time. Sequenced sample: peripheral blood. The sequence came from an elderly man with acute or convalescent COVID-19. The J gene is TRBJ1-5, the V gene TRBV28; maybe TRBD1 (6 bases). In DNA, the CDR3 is TGTGCCAGCAGTTTAAGCGGCCAGGGGCAGGGACAGCCCCAGCATTTT. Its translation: CASSLSGQGQGQPQHF. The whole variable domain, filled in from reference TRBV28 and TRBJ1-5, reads DVKVTQSSRYLVKRTGEKVFLECVQDMDHENMFWYRQDPGLGLRLIYFSYDVKMKEKGDIPEGYSVSREKKERFSLILESASTNQTSMYLCASSLSGQGQGQPQHFGDGTRLSIL.